Here is one T cell receptor (beta chain) with its context. The CDR3 contains 14 residues. J gave up 11 bases and V 3 bases, and 11 bases lay outside the gene matches. Germline V gene data show CDR1 as SGHTS and CDR2 as YDEGEE. These data originate in a study of technical replicates of blood from several donors. TCRdb keeps only in-frame clones here, not all; method: immunoSEQ multiplex PCR. This sample has approximately 60,000 clones; 85% to 90% occur once, and the top ten carry about 5%. The sample taken for sequencing was PBMCs. The V gene is TRBV5-8, the J gene TRBJ1-2; 9 positions match TRBD1. The origin of this receptor is a human donor in good health. Some clones in this sample may be carry-over from other donors' samples. CDR3 protein: CASSSGQGTMWYTF. The CDR3 nucleotides are TGTGCCAGCAGCTCGGGACAGGGTACTATGTGGTACACCTTC. Based on the CDR3 plus reference TRBV5-8 and TRBJ1-2, the full variable domain is EAGVTQSPTHLIKTRGQQATLRCSPISGHTSVYWYQQALGLGLQFLLWYDEGEERNRGNFPPRFSGRQFPNYSSELNVNALELEDSALYLCASSSGQGTMWYTFGSGTRLTVV.